These 25 T cell receptor beta chains were sequenced from one sample in a study of T cell responses to AZD1222 COVID-19 vaccine. Produced via immunoSEQ multiplex PCR; TCRdb's table is partial and in-frame only. The sample contains 120,000 or so clones, roughly 88% of which appear only once. The specimen was peripheral blood, collected on day 0 of AZD1222 vaccination. These receptors originate from an adult in good health.

This sequence joins TRBV4-3 and TRBJ1-2; 7 bases are shared with TRBD1. The CDR3 extends over 15 amino acids. V shed 3 bases and J 6 bases; nucleotides not matched to a gene: 10. Germline V gene sequence: CDR1 LGHNA, CDR2 YSLEER. The CDR3 DNA sequence: TGCGCCAGCAGCCAGGATTTACAGGGGAGGAATGGCTACACCTTC. This translates into CASSQDLQGRNGYTF.

This rearrangement joins TRBV9 to TRBJ2-3; 10 bases are shared with TRBD2. The CDR3 contains 17 residues. CDR1 SGDLS and CDR2 YYNGEE come from the germline V gene. V lost 0 bases to trimming and J lost 2 bases; unmatched junction nucleotides: 6. The CDR3 DNA follows: TGTGCCAGCAGCGTAGGCCAGCGGGGGGGCCACACAGATACGCAGTATTTT. Translation gives CASSVGQRGGHTDTQYF.

This sequence joins TRBV9 and TRBJ1-6, with D possibly being TRBD1 (6 bases). CDR1 SGDLS and CDR2 YYNGEE come from the germline V gene. CDR3 length: 15 residues. Trimming removed 3 bases from V and 7 bases from J, with 14 bases in between. This CDR3 is CASSEGVSPNSPLHF. The CDR3 nucleotides read TGTGCCAGCAGCGAGGGGGTGTCCCCCAATTCACCCCTCCACTTT.

Details on this clone: Sequence at one end of the junction differs from germline and may be a read error. The V call is TRBV7-7, the J call TRBJ2-1; 7 bases map to TRBD2. The germline V gene has CDR1 SSHAT and CDR2 FNYEAQ (reference sequence). The CDR3 is 17 amino acids. CDR3 DNA: TGTGCTAGCAGCCCTAGCCTAGCGGCGAGCCATTACAATGAGCAGTTCTTC. Translating gives CASSPSLAASHYNEQFF.

The rearrangement uses TRBV3-1 (or the pseudogene TRBV3-2) and TRBJ1-3, with D hard to call. The germline V gene encodes CDR1 LGHDT and CDR2 YNNKEL (reference sequence). This CDR3 is built from 17 residues. Trimming stripped 4 bases from V and 2 bases from J, with 18 bases between. CDR3 sequence reads: CASSRILDYLAGNTIYF. CDR3 coding DNA: TGTGCCAGCAGCCGGATACTCGACTACCTAGCTGGAAACACCATATATTTT.

The rearrangement joins TRBV6-5 to TRBJ2-1, with 9 nucleotides matching TRBD2. The CDR3 covers 15 residues. With V trimmed by 2 bases and J by 9 bases, 8 bases remained unmatched. Germline assignment: CDR1 MNHEY and CDR2 SVGAGI. CDR3: CASSYDSRGGLEQFF. CDR3 DNA sequence: TGTGCCAGCAGTTACGATTCGCGGGGGGGGCTTGAGCAGTTCTTC.

The chain is built from TRBV14 and TRBJ1-3; tentative D call: TRBD1 (5 bases). The V end lost 4 bases, the J end lost 2 bases, and 9 bases lay between the germline ends. Germline CDR1 and CDR2: SGHDN and FVKESK. This CDR3 is built from 14 residues. CDR3 protein: CASSRQGTGNTIYF. DNA for the CDR3: TGTGCCAGCAGCCGGCAGGGAACTGGAAACACCATATATTTT. Full variable domain (rest looked up from reference TRBV14 and TRBJ1-3): EAGVTQFPSHSVIEKGQTVTLRCDPISGHDNLYWYRRVMGKEIKFLLHFVKESKQDESGMPNNRFLAERTGGTYSTLKVQPAELEDSGVYFCASSRQGTGNTIYFGEGSWLTVV.

This clone has more than one count but fewer than ten. The gene calls are TRBV9 and TRBJ1-1; no definite D call. The ends were cut back, 4 bases at V and 5 bases at J, with 15 bases in the middle. Per germline, CDR1 SGDLS and CDR2 YYNGEE. The length of the CDR3 is 14 residues. The CDR3 nucleotides are TGTGCCAGCAGCCCTCAGTGGGCGTGGACTGAAGCTTTCTTT. The encoded protein is CASSPQWAWTEAFF. The full variable domain, with the rest looked up from reference TRBV9 and TRBJ1-1, is DSGVTQTPKHLITATGQRVTLRCSPRSGDLSVYWYQQSLDQGLQFLIQYYNGEERAKGNILERFSAQQFPDLHSELNLSSLELGDSALYFCASSPQWAWTEAFFGQGTRLTVV.

Many counts were recorded for this clone. The chain combines TRBV15 with TRBJ1-3, with 8 bases fitting TRBD1. V dropped 0 bases and J dropped 6; count of bases not matched to a gene: 7. Germline loops: CDR1 LNHNV, CDR2 YYDKDF (reference sequence). This CDR3 region has 16 residues. The CDR3 protein is CATSRDPAGGLNTIYF. CDR3 sequence (DNA): TGTGCCACCAGCAGAGATCCCGCAGGGGGCTTAAACACCATATATTTT.

This clone was seen more than once but under ten times. The chain links TRBV30 to TRBJ2-7; TRBD1 aligns across 8 bases. The CDR3 has 12 amino acids. V gave up 4 bases and J gave up 6 bases; unmatched junction bases: 5. Germline lookup yields CDR1 GTSNPN and CDR2 SVGIG (reference sequence). The CDR3 protein is CAWTRDRGEQYF. CDR3 nucleotide sequence: TGTGCCTGGACCCGAGACAGGGGCGAGCAGTACTTC. Full variable domain (rest looked up from reference TRBV30 and TRBJ2-7): SQTIHQWPATLVQPVGSPLSLECTVEGTSNPNLYWYRQAAGRGLQLLFYSVGIGQISSEVPQNLSASRPQDRQFILSSKKLLLSDSGFYLCAWTRDRGEQYFGPGTRLTVT.

This clone was found once. The J gene is TRBJ2-5, the V gene TRBV7-9, with TRBD1 matching over 8 bases. With 5 bases clipped from V and 1 base from J, the junction kept 9 bases outside the gene matches. This CDR3 region has 16 residues. Germline lookup yields CDR1 SEHNR and CDR2 FQNEAQ (reference sequence). The CDR3 region is CASSTRVGTGQETQYF. The DNA for the CDR3 is TGTGCCAGCAGCACGCGGGTAGGGACAGGCCAAGAGACCCAGTACTTC.

CDR3 amino acids: CASSQDDRHDYEQYF. The DNA for the CDR3 is TGCGCCAGCAGCCAAGACGACAGACACGACTACGAGCAGTACTTC. V gene TRBV4-1 combines with J gene TRBJ2-7; possibly TRBD1 for D (5 bases). V gave up 0 bases and J gave up 3 bases, with 12 bases separating them. Germline-derived CDR1 and CDR2 are MGHRA and YSYEKL. This CDR3 spans 15 amino acids.

The CDR3 coding sequence is TGTGCCAGCAGCTCAACGGGAGTAGCGGGGGGGCAAGGGACCGGGGAGCTGTTTTTT. Translating gives CASSSTGVAGGQGTGELFF. V is TRBV7-6 and J is TRBJ2-2; TRBD2 agrees at 11 bases. CDR3 length: 19 residues. Trimming removed 4 bases from V and 5 bases from J; junction bases left unmatched: 15. Germline V CDR1 and CDR2: SGHVS, FNYEAQ.

V usage is TRBV5-4 and J usage is TRBJ2-7; maybe TRBD1 (6 bases). The germline CDR1 and CDR2 sequences are SGHNT and YYREEE (reference sequence). This CDR3 region has 13 residues. V was shortened by 5 bases and J by 1 base, with 10 bases between the two germline ends. CDR3 region: CASSPDSSYEQYF. DNA of the CDR3: TGTGCCAGCAGTCCGGACAGTTCCTACGAGCAGTACTTC.

The V gene is TRBV28, the J gene TRBJ2-1; a possible D gene is TRBD1 (5 bases). In germline, CDR1 is MDHEN, CDR2 SYDVKM. This CDR3 comprises 15 residues. The V end was cut by 4 bases, the J end by 7 bases, with 17 bases between. The CDR3 loop reads CASSSRDVVGNEQFF. CDR3 nucleotide sequence: TGTGCCAGCAGTTCCAGGGATGTGGTTGGTAATGAGCAGTTCTTC.

This chain uses TRBV20-1 with TRBJ1-2; D remains unclear. V dropped 5 bases and J dropped 4 bases, with 8 bases sitting between them. CDR3 length: 11 amino acids. Germline values: CDR1 DFQATT, CDR2 SNEGSKA (reference sequence). CDR3 DNA sequence: TGCAGTGCTCAAAGGTTCTATGGCTACACCTTC. Translating gives CSAQRFYGYTF.

The rearrangement uses TRBV5-6 and TRBJ1-2; D is ambiguous. V dropped 1 base and J dropped 7 bases, with 5 bases sitting between them. The germline CDR1 and CDR2 sequences are SGHDT and YYEEEE. CDR3 length: 11 amino acids. The CDR3 spells CASSLIGGYTF. In nucleotides, the CDR3 is TGTGCCAGCAGCTTGATCGGTGGCTACACCTTC.

This chain links TRBV11-2 with TRBJ2-7; TRBD2 matches at 7 bases. J lost 4 bases, V lost 2 bases, and 8 bases had no gene match. Germline V gives CDR1 SGHAT, CDR2 FQNNGV. The CDR3 is 15 residues long. The CDR3: CASSLYERGGYEQYF. The CDR3 DNA reads TGTGCCAGCAGCTTATATGAGCGGGGCGGGTACGAGCAGTACTTC.

V is TRBV9 and J is TRBJ1-2; D not certain. Trimming left V 4 bases short and J 8 bases short, with 15 bases between. The CDR3 has 13 amino acids. Germline loops: CDR1 SGDLS, CDR2 YYNGEE. The CDR3 DNA is TGTGCCAGCAGCTCCGGGCTGACTAGGGGCTACACCTTC. As protein: CASSSGLTRGYTF.

This sequence joins TRBV19 and TRBJ1-2; 7 positions agree with TRBD1. This CDR3 region has 13 residues. From germline, CDR1 is LNHDA and CDR2 SQIVND (reference sequence). V dropped 5 bases and J dropped 7; count of bases not matched to a gene: 7. The CDR3: CASSHRGPSGYTF. The CDR3 bases are TGTGCCAGTAGTCACAGGGGCCCGTCTGGCTACACCTTC. The full variable domain, its missing parts supplied by reference TRBV19 and TRBJ1-2, is DGGITQSPKYLFRKEGQNVTLSCEQNLNHDAMYWYRQDPGQGLRLIYYSQIVNDFQKGDIAEGYSVSREKKESFPLTVTSAQKNPTAFYLCASSHRGPSGYTFGSGTRLTVV.

The V gene is TRBV21-1, the J gene TRBJ2-3; TRBD2, the table's D call, lacks a check against the DNA. TRBV21-1 is a documented pseudogene. The length of the CDR3 is 15 residues. DNA for the CDR3: TGTGCCAGCAGCCCCCCGGGGTTCCCGGGAGATACGCAGTATTTT. Translation: CASSPPGFPGDTQYF.

This chain connects TRBV6-5 to TRBJ1-4; D is undetermined. CDR3 length: 15 residues. V gave up 0 bases and J gave up 7 bases, with 12 bases separating them. Germline V gene lookup returns CDR1 MNHEY and CDR2 SVGAGI. The CDR3 spells CASSYSGGRIEKLFF. In nucleotides, the CDR3 is TGTGCCAGCAGTTACTCAGGCGGTCGTATTGAAAAACTGTTTTTT.

The chain combines TRBV11-3 with TRBJ2-2; D remains ambiguous. V lost 4 bases and J 1 base, leaving 7 bases between the germline ends. Germline CDR1 reads SGHNT; CDR2 reads YENEEA. This CDR3 comprises 14 residues. Here the CDR3 DNA reads TGTGCCAGCAGCTCGACCCGGAACACCGGGGAGCTGTTTTTT. This encodes CASSSTRNTGELFF.

This clone has a handful of counts. The chain joins TRBV19 to TRBJ1-1, with TRBD1 as a possible D gene (5 bases). The CDR3 has 12 residues. Germline CDR1 LNHDA, CDR2 SQIVND (reference sequence). Trimming took off 10 bases at V and 9 bases at J, with 18 bases between the two ends. The CDR3 here is CATSVDGGKAFF. For the CDR3, the DNA is TGTGCCACGTCCGTGGACGGGGGGAAAGCTTTCTTT.

V usage is TRBV6-5 and J usage is TRBJ2-7; 7 nucleotides line up with TRBD2. Germline CDR1 reads MNHEY; CDR2 reads SVGAGI. V shed 7 bases, J shed 0 bases, and the junction held 9 bases outside the gene matches. The length of the CDR3 is 15 residues. The CDR3 loop reads CASKRGGVSSYEQYF. For the CDR3, the DNA is TGTGCCAGCAAAAGGGGAGGGGTAAGCTCCTACGAGCAGTACTTC.